A single sample is the source of the 9 T cell receptor beta chains below, sequenced in a study of blood T cell repertoires in COVID-19. Repertoires were generated with immunoSEQ multiplex PCR, while TCRdb's copy carries only in-frame clones and drops some. The table lists under 250,000 clones, approximately 85% of them singletons. Sequencing was carried out using peripheral blood. The source is a man aged 50-60 years with acute or convalescent COVID-19.

The chain is built from TRBV24-1 and TRBJ2-3; weak D call: TRBD2 (5 bases). Germline V gene sequence: CDR1 KGHDR, CDR2 SFDVKD. V lost 9 bases, J lost 4 bases, and 13 bases lay in between. The CDR3 is 13 residues long. The CDR3 is CATREKLSDTQYF. In DNA, the CDR3 is TGTGCCACCCGGGAAAAGTTATCAGATACGCAGTATTTT.

This clone appeared once. The V call is TRBV19, the J call TRBJ1-5, with TRBD1 identical over 12 bases. Trimming took 6 bases from V and 5 from J; bases not matched to a gene: 5. Germline lookup yields CDR1 LNHDA and CDR2 SQIVND (reference sequence). The CDR3 totals 15 residues. CDR3 residues: CASRGTGGWDQPQHF. CDR3 DNA: TGTGCCAGTAGGGGGACAGGGGGCTGGGATCAGCCCCAGCATTTT.

This chain uses TRBV3-1 (or the pseudogene TRBV3-2) with TRBJ2-6, with D possibly TRBD1 on 5 matching bases. This CDR3 has 17 amino acids. Trimming took 4 bases from V and 0 from J, leaving 13 bases between them. Per the germline V gene, CDR1 is LGHDT and CDR2 is YNNKEL (reference sequence). CDR3 loop: CASSRWQGDSGANVLTF. The CDR3 region has the DNA TGTGCCAGCAGCCGATGGCAGGGCGACTCTGGGGCCAACGTCCTGACTTTC.

As DNA, the CDR3 is TGTGCCAGCAGTGAATACGGGAGGGCCCCCGGGGAGCTGTTTTTT. It encodes CASSEYGRAPGELFF. This chain connects TRBV2 to TRBJ2-2; TRBD2 matches 8 bases. Germline CDR1 and CDR2: SNHLY and FYNNEI. The V segment lost 2 bases and the J segment 6 bases; nucleotides outside the gene matches: 5. This CDR3 is 15 amino acids long.

The rearrangement joins TRBV7-2 to TRBJ1-2, with D unclear. Trimming took 1 base from V and 0 from J, leaving 9 bases between them. Looked up from germline, CDR1 is SGHTA and CDR2 is FQGNSA. The length of the CDR3 is 15 residues. The CDR3 sequence: CASSLDSSTNYGYTF. The CDR3 DNA reads as TGTGCCAGCAGCTTAGACAGTTCGACTAACTATGGCTACACCTTC.

This clone was picked up one time. The chain couples TRBV12-5 to TRBJ2-1; 7 nucleotides match TRBD1. CDR1 is LGHNT and CDR2 is FRNRAP in the germline V gene. The CDR3 is 11 amino acids. V was clipped by 8 bases and J by 6 bases; unmatched bases: 1. CDR3 residues: CASRQGNEQFF. The DNA of the CDR3 is TGTGCTAGTAGACAGGGCAATGAGCAGTTCTTC.

The rearrangement links TRBV9 to TRBJ2-3, with 8 bases matching TRBD2. The CDR3 is made up of 16 amino acids. Unmatched junction bases numbered 4, after V lost 0 bases and J lost 1 base. Germline V CDR1 and CDR2: SGDLS, YYNGEE. CDR3 in DNA: TGTGCCAGCAGCGTAGCGGGGGGGCTCGGCACAGATACGCAGTATTTT. This encodes CASSVAGGLGTDTQYF.

The chain has TRBV7-2 and TRBJ2-3; 15 nucleotides align to TRBD2. The CDR3 is made up of 19 amino acids. J gave up 4 bases and V 4 bases, and 12 bases lay outside the gene matches. Germline loops: CDR1 SGHTA, CDR2 FQGNSA. As DNA, the CDR3 is TGTGCCAGCAGCTCCCTGGGACTAGCGGGAGGTGGGGGGGCAGATACGCAGTATTTT. Its translation is CASSSLGLAGGGGADTQYF.

The chain uses TRBV10-2 and TRBJ1-2; weak D call: TRBD1 (5 bases). Germline CDR1 WSHSY, CDR2 SAAADI. The CDR3 is made up of 14 amino acids. V was shortened by 8 bases and J by 7 bases, with 20 bases between the two germline ends. CDR3 sequence: CASGEGAYLSGYTF. The CDR3 DNA reads TGCGCCAGCGGCGAAGGGGCTTATCTCAGTGGCTACACCTTC.